These 28 T cell receptor beta chains originate from one sample sequenced in a study of spatial heterogeneity in lung cancer. TCRdb processed the 5' RACE reads anew with MiXCR; each CDR3 protein has one entry. Found here are approximately 9,500 distinct CDR3 sequences, more than 10% of them singletons; the top ten hold over 9.5%. Time point defined: sample taken at primary tumor resection. The study, taken as a whole, reports: Mutation tallies in tumors tracked expanded intratumoral alpha and beta TCR counts.

These receptors have no known antigen. Specimen: lung tumor tissue, collected at surgery. These TCRs come from a male donor with early-stage non-small cell lung cancer.

In its sample, this clonotype ranks as large. For a library built for alpha chains, this beta chain is a stray read; little rests on its size. The gene calls are TRBV4-2 and TRBJ2-3, with a possible D match to TRBD2 (5 bases). The CDR3 length is 13 residues. CDR1 and CDR2 from the germline V gene are LGHNA and YNFKEQ. The V and J ends lost 4 bases and 0 bases respectively, with 5 bases between them. This CDR3 is CASSRTSTDTQYF. The CDR3, as DNA: TGTGCCAGCAGCCGGACTAGCACAGATACGCAGTATTTT.

Note on this clonotype: With the library built for alpha chains, this beta chain is off target and its frequency is not meaningful. The chain combines TRBV14 with TRBJ2-3; TRBD2 matches at 14 bases. Germline V gene sequence: CDR1 SGHDN, CDR2 FVKESK. The CDR3 totals 18 residues. The J segment lost 3 bases and the V segment lost 2 bases, leaving 7 bases of the junction unmatched. CDR3 loop: CASSQRLAGGRRTDTQYF. The DNA for the CDR3 is TGTGCCAGCAGCCAACGACTAGCGGGGGGGCGGCGGACAGATACGCAGTATTTT.

Details on this clonotype: This beta chain is off target for a library built for alpha chains, so its abundance means little. The V and J genes are TRBV20-1 and TRBJ2-3; D call uncertain. The CDR3 has 12 residues. Germline-derived CDR1 and CDR2 are DFQATT and SNEGSKA (reference sequence). V was clipped by 6 bases and J by 4 bases, with 11 bases between them. This chain's CDR3 is CSARLSADTQYF. The DNA for the CDR3 is TGCAGTGCCCGATTGTCAGCAGATACGCAGTATTTT.

This clonotype appeared many times. Little can be read into the size of this beta chain, an off-target read in a library designed for alpha chains. The genes are TRBV18 and TRBJ2-7, with 9 bases matching TRBD1. V gave up 3 bases and J gave up 2 bases; unmatched junction bases: 8. The V gene's germline CDR1 is KGHSH and CDR2 LQKENI. The CDR3 loop spans 16 amino acids. The CDR3 loop reads CASSPRRQGGTYEQYF. CDR3 sequence (DNA): TGTGCCAGCTCACCGAGACGACAGGGGGGGACCTACGAGCAGTACTTC.

This clonotype was recorded at least ten times. A library made for alpha chains picked up this beta chain off target, so its size means little. The V gene is TRBV12-3 or TRBV12-4, the J gene TRBJ1-2; TRBD1 aligns across 9 bases. Germline trimming cut 6 bases from V and 5 bases from J; bases unmatched to any gene: 7. The CDR3 has 14 amino acids. This CDR3 is CASRPGTGIYGYTF. In DNA form, the CDR3 reads TGTGCCAGCAGGCCCGGGACAGGGATATATGGCTACACCTTC.

This clonotype is labeled large. This beta chain is a stray read from a library made for alpha chains; its abundance is not meaningful. The CDR3, as DNA: TGTGCCAGCAGTTCCCCCTCATCCAACGGGGCCAACGTCCTGACTTTC. Translating it yields CASSSPSSNGANVLTF. This chain uses TRBV28 with TRBJ2-6; D is unresolved. Germline V gene sequence: CDR1 MDHEN, CDR2 SYDVKM. Trimming cost V 4 bases and J 4 bases, with 14 bases left between them. The CDR3 covers 16 residues.

Of note for this clonotype: Within a library made for alpha chains, this beta chain is off target, and its count is uninformative. The V call is TRBV13, the J call TRBJ2-3; 9 positions match TRBD2. The germline V gene encodes CDR1 PRHDT and CDR2 FYEKMQ (reference sequence). The CDR3 length is 16 residues. Trimming removed 5 bases from V and 3 bases from J; junction bases left unmatched: 9. DNA of the CDR3: TGTGCCAGCAGCCCCTTAGCGGGGGCGGGAACAGATACGCAGTATTTT. Translated, it gives CASSPLAGAGTDTQYF.

This clonotype is medium-sized. Within a library made for alpha chains, this beta chain is off target, and its count is uninformative. The chain employs TRBV7-2 and TRBJ1-4; D ambiguous. The germline V gene has CDR1 SGHTA and CDR2 FQGNSA. The CDR3 extends over 15 amino acids. V lost 1 base to trimming and J lost 8 bases, with 14 bases between them. CDR3 sequence reads: CASSLDYGPTEKLFF. Here the CDR3 DNA reads TGTGCCAGCAGCTTAGATTATGGGCCCACCGAAAAACTGTTTTTT. The complete variable domain, with remaining parts taken from reference TRBV7-2 and TRBJ1-4, reads GAGVSQSPSNKVTEKGKDVELRCDPISGHTALYWYRQSLGQGLEFLIYFQGNSAPDKSGLPSDRFSAERTGGSVSTLTIQRTQQEDSAVYLCASSLDYGPTEKLFFGSGTQLSVL.

This clonotype was seen ten or more times. Because the library targeted alpha chains, this beta chain is an off-target read whose size means little. The chain recombines TRBV29-1 with TRBJ2-1; 7 bases map to TRBD1. This CDR3 region has 17 residues. Germline CDR1 reads SQVTM; CDR2 reads ANQGSEA. Unmatched junction bases numbered 23, after V lost 8 bases and J lost 7 bases. Written as DNA, the CDR3 is TGCAGCCTAGTGGGGACAGATATTACGTTTAGGGAAAATGAGCAGTTCTTC. The encoded protein is CSLVGTDITFRENEQFF.

This clonotype rates as medium-sized. This beta chain slipped into a library made for alpha chains as a stray read, so its size is not meaningful. V and J are TRBV20-1 and TRBJ2-7, with 10 bases fitting TRBD2. The V gene's germline CDR1 is DFQATT and CDR2 SNEGSKA (reference sequence). V was clipped by 3 bases and J by 4 bases; unmatched bases: 3. This CDR3 contains 13 residues. The CDR3 here is CSASGTSEYEQYF. DNA for the CDR3: TGCAGTGCTAGCGGGACTAGCGAGTACGAGCAGTACTTC.

A word on this clonotype: A library prepared for alpha chains yielded this beta chain as an off-target read; its size is of little meaning. This chain connects TRBV7-9 to TRBJ2-5; D gene unclear. The V gene's germline CDR1 is SEHNR and CDR2 FQNEAQ (reference sequence). V lost 5 bases, J lost 5 bases, and 6 bases lay in between. The CDR3 loop spans 11 amino acids. CDR3 in amino acids: CASSNLETQYF. As DNA, the CDR3 is TGTGCCAGCAGCAACCTGGAGACCCAGTACTTC.

This clonotype was picked up many times. This beta chain slipped into a library made for alpha chains as a stray read, so its size is not meaningful. V is TRBV9 and J is TRBJ2-1; D remains unclear. V shed 0 bases and J shed 5 bases, with 12 bases lying between them. CDR1 and CDR2 from the germline V gene are SGDLS and YYNGEE. CDR3 size: 15 residues. CDR3 protein: CASSVGFRSDNEQFF. The CDR3 DNA reads TGTGCCAGCAGCGTAGGGTTCAGGAGTGACAATGAGCAGTTCTTC.

As concerns this clonotype: Found in a library prepared for alpha chains, this beta chain is an off-target read, and its abundance has little meaning. This chain links TRBV20-1 with TRBJ2-7, with 8 bases lining up with TRBD1. The CDR3 covers 14 residues. The trim removed 3 bases at V and 2 bases at J, leaving 6 bases unmatched. Germline values: CDR1 DFQATT, CDR2 SNEGSKA (reference sequence). The CDR3 DNA sequence: TGCAGTGCTAGCCAAGGGACAGGCCCCTACGAGCAGTACTTC. Translating it yields CSASQGTGPYEQYF.

This clonotype was seen repeatedly, ten times or more. This beta chain is an unintended read in a library built for alpha chains; its size means little. The rearrangement links TRBV18 to TRBJ2-2; tentative D call: TRBD1 (6 bases). The CDR3 runs 15 residues. Trimming pared 8 bases from V and 0 bases from J, leaving 13 bases between. Germline V lookup: CDR1 KGHSH, CDR2 LQKENI. In DNA form, the CDR3 reads TGTGCCAGCGCTACAGGGAACGCGAACACCGGGGAGCTGTTTTTT. This codes for CASATGNANTGELFF.

Of note for this clonotype: The library was built for alpha chains, so this beta chain is an off-target read and its size means little. The chain has TRBV6-5 and TRBJ2-1; 7 nucleotides line up with TRBD1. V shed 4 bases, J shed 6 bases, and the junction held 3 bases outside the gene matches. CDR3 length: 13 residues. The germline CDR1 and CDR2 sequences are MNHEY and SVGAGI. The CDR3 is CASSSGQANEQFF. In DNA form, the CDR3 reads TGTGCCAGCAGTTCCGGACAGGCCAATGAGCAGTTCTTC.

This clonotype has ten or more counts. This beta chain is off target for a library built for alpha chains, so its abundance means little. The genes are TRBV20-1 and TRBJ2-3, with TRBD2 identical over 13 bases. This CDR3 has 15 residues. V trimming: 3 bases; J trimming: 4 bases; junction bases outside the gene matches: 4. Germline V CDR1 and CDR2: DFQATT, SNEGSKA (reference sequence). The CDR3: CSARKLAGGSDTQYF. The CDR3 DNA is TGCAGTGCTAGGAAACTAGCGGGAGGGTCAGATACGCAGTATTTT.

In its sample, this clonotype is medium-sized (0.01 to 0.1%). With the library built for alpha chains, this beta chain is off target and its frequency is not meaningful. The J gene is TRBJ2-1, the V gene TRBV6-2 or TRBV6-3; 8 nucleotides agree with TRBD2. The CDR3 loop spans 14 amino acids. With V trimmed by 5 bases and J by 6 bases, 6 bases remained unmatched. Germline values: CDR1 MNHEY, CDR2 SVGEGT. CDR3 bases: TGTGCCAGCAGTGGAGTAGCGGGAATCAATGAGCAGTTCTTC. It codes for CASSGVAGINEQFF.

In its sample, this clonotype was seen many times. This beta chain turned up in a library designed for alpha chains; as an off-target read, its abundance says little. The chain couples TRBV5-1 to TRBJ2-5; the D gene is possibly TRBD1 (8 bases). This CDR3 spans 18 amino acids. V was pared by 2 bases and J by 6 bases, with 26 bases between. Per the germline V gene, CDR1 is SGHRS and CDR2 is YFSETQ. Here the CDR3 DNA reads TGCGCCAGCAGCTTTACCCCTCTTAGACAGGGGAGGGAAAAGACCCAGTACTTC. Encoded protein: CASSFTPLRQGREKTQYF. The full variable domain, in which reference TRBV5-1 and TRBJ2-5 provide the parts outside the CDR3, is KAGVTQTPRYLIKTRGQQVTLSCSPISGHRSVSWYQQTPGQGLQFLFEYFSETQRNKGNFPGRFSGRQFSNSRSEMNVSTLELGDSALYLCASSFTPLRQGREKTQYFGPGTRLLVL.

This clonotype was recorded at least ten times. Because the library targeted alpha chains, this beta chain is an off-target read whose size means little. V gene TRBV6-5 combines with J gene TRBJ2-3, with D perhaps matching TRBD1 (6 bases). The CDR3 extends over 16 amino acids. V was cut by 0 bases and J by 1 base, with 11 bases left in between. Germline V gene data show CDR1 as MNHEY and CDR2 as SVGAGI. The CDR3 is CASSYSRTVGTDTQYF. The CDR3 nucleotides read TGTGCCAGCAGTTACTCGCGGACAGTTGGCACAGATACGCAGTATTTT.

This clonotype was recorded many times. Because the library targeted alpha chains, this beta chain is an off-target read whose size means little. V is TRBV28 and J is TRBJ2-7; D perhaps matches TRBD2 (6 bases). V gave up 3 bases and J gave up 0 bases, with 12 bases separating them. There are 15 residues in the CDR3. Germline CDR1 reads MDHEN; CDR2 reads SYDVKM. The CDR3 loop reads CASSFVGGNSYEQYF. The DNA of the CDR3 is TGTGCCAGCAGTTTCGTCGGCGGGAACTCCTACGAGCAGTACTTC.

Judged by abundance, this clonotype is medium-sized (0.01 to 0.1%). Since it is a stray read in a library aimed at alpha chains, this beta chain has a size that is not meaningful. The chain is built from TRBV6-1 and TRBJ2-7, with a possible D match to TRBD1 (6 bases). Germline CDR1 is MNHNS and CDR2 is SASEGT. This CDR3 has 15 residues. Deletions cut 8 bases from V and 1 base from J, with 18 bases between. The CDR3 reads CASVYRVPLSYEQYF. In DNA, the CDR3 is TGTGCCAGCGTTTACAGGGTCCCCCTATCCTACGAGCAGTACTTC.

This clonotype was counted ten times or more. This beta chain is off target for a library built for alpha chains, so its abundance means little. The chain is built from TRBV6-2 or TRBV6-3 and TRBJ2-7; D is uncertain. Per germline, CDR1 MNHEY and CDR2 SVGEGT. The length of the CDR3 is 13 residues. V was trimmed by 4 bases and J by 1 base, leaving 8 bases between them. The CDR3 loop is CASSFKVSYEQYF. DNA of the CDR3: TGTGCCAGCAGTTTTAAGGTTTCCTACGAGCAGTACTTC.

This clonotype is classed as medium-sized. This beta chain is off target for a library built for alpha chains, so its abundance means little. The gene calls are TRBV20-1 and TRBJ2-1; 12 bases match TRBD2. The germline V gene has CDR1 DFQATT and CDR2 SNEGSKA (reference sequence). The CDR3 is made up of 16 amino acids. With 1 base clipped from V and 9 bases from J, the junction kept 10 bases outside the gene matches. CDR3 protein: CSARVGASGRAGEQFF. CDR3 coding DNA: TGCAGTGCTAGAGTGGGTGCTAGCGGGAGGGCCGGTGAGCAGTTCTTC.

This clonotype is medium-sized (0.01 to 0.1%) in the sample. Within a library made for alpha chains, this beta chain is off target, and its count is uninformative. This chain links TRBV10-3 with TRBJ2-1; a weak D match, TRBD2 (6 bases). The CDR3 has 15 residues. V was cut by 0 bases and J by 7 bases, with 13 bases left in between. The V gene's germline CDR1 is ENHRY and CDR2 SYGVKD. CDR3 protein: CAISESTGVLNEQFF. The CDR3 bases are TGTGCCATCAGTGAGTCTACGGGAGTCTTGAATGAGCAGTTCTTC.

This clonotype has a count of ten or more. The library was designed around alpha chains, so this beta chain is a stray read whose abundance carries little weight. The chain uses TRBV7-8 and TRBJ2-3; no firm D call. CDR1 is SGHVS and CDR2 is FQNEAQ in the germline V gene. Trimming left V 5 bases short and J 3 bases short, with 6 bases between. The CDR3 spans 12 residues. For the CDR3, the DNA is TGTGCCAGCAGCCGGCGTACAGATACGCAGTATTTT. Protein: CASSRRTDTQYF.

The sample holds many counts of this clonotype. Since the library was made to target alpha chains, this beta chain is a stray read and its abundance is not meaningful. The V gene is TRBV6-5, the J gene TRBJ1-2; 10 bases are shared with TRBD1. Germline trimming cut 5 bases from V and 7 bases from J; bases unmatched to any gene: 10. Looked up from germline, CDR1 is MNHEY and CDR2 is SVGAGI. This CDR3 region has 15 residues. The CDR3 DNA is TGTGCCAGCAGTCAATCGACAGGGGGCTGGGTTGGCTACACCTTC. Translation: CASSQSTGGWVGYTF.

At least ten counts were recorded for this clonotype. This beta chain appears as a stray read in a library generated for alpha chains; its size is not informative. The chain couples TRBV29-1 to TRBJ1-1; D gene ambiguous. Germline V gives CDR1 SQVTM, CDR2 ANQGSEA. The CDR3 is made up of 13 amino acids. With 1 base removed from V and 4 bases from J, the gap between germline ends came to 10 bases. CDR3 region: CSVEGDASTEAFF. CDR3 nucleotide sequence: TGCAGCGTTGAAGGTGATGCGAGCACTGAAGCTTTCTTT.

This clonotype is medium-sized within its sample. The library was prepared for alpha chains; this beta chain is a stray read, so its frequency means little. The chain combines TRBV6-6 with TRBJ2-6; 9 bases match TRBD1. The ends lost 6 bases at V and 0 bases at J; junction bases unmatched: 15. The germline CDR1 and CDR2 sequences are MNHNY and SVGAGI (reference sequence). There are 20 residues in the CDR3. The CDR3 DNA reads TGTGCCAGCAGCCTTCTTCCGGGACAGGGAAGCCGCTCTGGGGCCAACGTCCTGACTTTC. Its protein is CASSLLPGQGSRSGANVLTF.